The clone carrying this TCR beta chain was counted a few times. What it recognizes is unknown. The data were obtained in a study of cytomegalovirus exposure and HLA in healthy donors. With 3 bases clipped from V and 5 bases from J, the junction kept 8 bases outside the gene matches. The CDR3 contains 15 residues. Per germline, CDR1 MNHEY and CDR2 SMNVEV (reference sequence). Whole-study findings and limits: The majority of TCR sequences were rare, yet some public TCRs appeared in many donors. In a later analysis, at a false discovery rate of 0.05, 16,951 TCR beta sequences were associated with HLA alleles.

The PCR used 60 Vbeta and 13 Jbeta primers. Sequencing used immunoSEQ multiplex PCR; TCRdb keeps in-frame clones, though not all of them. The profile covers some 180,000 clones, with around 80% appearing a single time and roughly 1.5% taken by the ten largest. Sequencing used PBMCs. This chain joins TRBV27 and TRBJ1-2; TRBD1 agrees at 8 bases. This clonotype originated in a man between 18 and 35 years old in good health and CMV-seronegative. CDR3 DNA: TGTGCCAGCAGTTTTATTCCGGGACAGGCGTATGGCTACACCTTC. The encoded protein is CASSFIPGQAYGYTF.